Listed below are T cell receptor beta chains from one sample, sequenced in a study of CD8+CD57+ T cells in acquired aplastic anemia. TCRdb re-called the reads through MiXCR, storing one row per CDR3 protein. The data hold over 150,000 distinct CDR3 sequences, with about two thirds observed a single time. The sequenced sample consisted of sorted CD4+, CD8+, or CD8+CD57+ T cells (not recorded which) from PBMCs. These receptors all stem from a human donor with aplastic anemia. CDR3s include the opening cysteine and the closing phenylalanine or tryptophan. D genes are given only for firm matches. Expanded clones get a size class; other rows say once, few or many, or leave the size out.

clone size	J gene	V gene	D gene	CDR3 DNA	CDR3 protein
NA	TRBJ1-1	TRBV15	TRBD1	TGTGCCACCAGCAGACAGGGGGCTCGTACTGAAGCTTTCTTT	CATSRQGARTEAFF
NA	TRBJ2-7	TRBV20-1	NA	TGCAGTGCCCGGCGGACTCCTTCCTACGAGCAGTACTTC	CSARRTPSYEQYF
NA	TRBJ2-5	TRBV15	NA	TGTGCCACCAGCAGGGGGGGACGGGATCTAGAGACCCAGTACTTC	CATSRGGRDLETQYF
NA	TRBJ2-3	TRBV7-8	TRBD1	TGTGCCAGCAGCTTACACCGGGACAGGGGACCCACAGATACGCAGTATTTT	CASSLHRDRGPTDTQYF
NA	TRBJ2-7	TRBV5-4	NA	TGTGCCAGCAGCTTGGAAAGGCCTACTTCCTACGAGCAGTACTTC	CASSLERPTSYEQYF
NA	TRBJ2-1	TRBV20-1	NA	TGCAGTGCTAGAGAAATTGAGCAGTTCTTC	CSAREIEQFF
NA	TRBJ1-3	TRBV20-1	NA	TGCAGTGCTAGAGCCAGGCAAACCGGAAACACCATATATTTT	CSARARQTGNTIYF
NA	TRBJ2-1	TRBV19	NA	TGTGCCAGCACTACGGGGGGCTTGGAGTTCTTC	CASTTGGLEFF
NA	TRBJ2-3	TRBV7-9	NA	TGTGCCAGCAGCTTAGGGCCCACCACAGATACGCAGTATTTT	CASSLGPTTDTQYF
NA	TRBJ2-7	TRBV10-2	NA	TGCGCCAGCAGGAGGGGGGGCAGCTCCTACGAGCAGTACTTC	CASRRGGSSYEQYF
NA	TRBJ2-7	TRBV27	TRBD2	TGTGCCAGCAGTCTCCGGACTAGCGGGAGTTCCGAGCAGTACTTC	CASSLRTSGSSEQYF
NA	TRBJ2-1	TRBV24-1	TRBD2	TGTGCCACCAGTGCGTCGCGGGGGGGCTGGGATGAGCAGTTCTTC	CATSASRGGWDEQFF
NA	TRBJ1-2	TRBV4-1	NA	TGCGCCAGCAGCCAAGATATTGCAGGAAGATATGGCTACACCTTC	CASSQDIAGRYGYTF
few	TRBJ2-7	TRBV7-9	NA	TGTGCCAGCAGCTTAACCCCCTACGAGCAGTACTTC	CASSLTPYEQYF
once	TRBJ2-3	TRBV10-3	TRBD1	TGTGCCATCAGCGGACAGGGGCGCATAGATACGCAGTATTTT	CAISGQGRIDTQYF
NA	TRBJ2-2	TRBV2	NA	TGTGCCAGCTTCAGGGGCACCGGGGAGCTGTTTTTT	CASFRGTGELFF
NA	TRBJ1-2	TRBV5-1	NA	TGCGCCAGCAGCTTCAGGGAGGGGAGCTATGGCTACACCTTC	CASSFREGSYGYTF
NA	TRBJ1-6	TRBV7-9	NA	TGTGCCAGCAGCTTCGAGGGGCTGAATTCACCCCTCCACTTT	CASSFEGLNSPLHF
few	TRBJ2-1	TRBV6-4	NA	TGTGCCAGCAGTGACAACCCCGAGAATGAGCAGTTCTTC	CASSDNPENEQFF
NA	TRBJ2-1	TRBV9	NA	TGTGCCAGCAGCGTAGGTTCGACCTACAATGAGCAGTTCTTC	CASSVGSTYNEQFF
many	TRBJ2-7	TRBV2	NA	TGTGCCATTCAGACAGATCCCTACGAGCAGTACTTC	CAIQTDPYEQYF
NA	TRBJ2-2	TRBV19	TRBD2	TGTGCCAGTAGTATCCGAGCGGGAGAAGGGGAGCTGTTTTTT	CASSIRAGEGELFF
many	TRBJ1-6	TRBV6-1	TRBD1	TGTGCCAGCAGTGAAGCGGCAGGGGGAGGAAATTCACCCCTCCACTTT	CASSEAAGGGNSPLHF
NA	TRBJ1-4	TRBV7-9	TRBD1	TGTGCCAGCAGCACCCGGACAGGCCGGGAAAAACTGTTTTTT	CASSTRTGREKLFF
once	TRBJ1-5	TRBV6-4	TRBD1	TGTGCCAGCAGCGAGGGACAGGGGGGAGATACGCAGCATTTT	CASSEGQGGDTQHF
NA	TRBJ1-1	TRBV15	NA	TGTGCCACCAGCAGAGATCCCTTATTTGAAGCTTTCTTT	CATSRDPLFEAFF
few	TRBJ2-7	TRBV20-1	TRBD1	TGCAGTGCTAGAAATACAGGGGGCGACGAGCAGTACTTC	CSARNTGGDEQYF
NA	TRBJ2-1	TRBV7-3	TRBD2	TGTGCCAGCAGCCCCGACGGTAGCGGGGGTGAGCAGTTCTTC	CASSPDGSGGEQFF
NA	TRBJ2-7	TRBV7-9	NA	TGTGCCAGCAGCGCTGACGTTTCCTACGAGCAGTACTTC	CASSADVSYEQYF
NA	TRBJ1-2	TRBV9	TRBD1	TGTGCCAGCAGCGAGCCAATCCTCGGGACAGGGATTAACTATGGCTACACCTTC	CASSEPILGTGINYGYTF
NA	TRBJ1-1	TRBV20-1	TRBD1	TGCAGTGCAATGACAGGGACCACTGAAGCTTTCTTT	CSAMTGTTEAFF
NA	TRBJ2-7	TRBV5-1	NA	TGCGCCAGCAGCTTAGCCGGACAGGACGCGGGGGAGCAGTACTTC	CASSLAGQDAGEQYF
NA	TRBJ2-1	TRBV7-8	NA	TGTGCCAGCAGCCAAGGGTTGGAGCAGTTCTTC	CASSQGLEQFF
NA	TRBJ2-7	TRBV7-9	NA	TGTGCCAGCAGCTTAGAACCCGGGCCTAGAGGCGAGCAGTACTTC	CASSLEPGPRGEQYF
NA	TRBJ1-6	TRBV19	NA	TGTGCCAGCCGAATTACAGGGTCGCCCCTCCACTTT	CASRITGSPLHF
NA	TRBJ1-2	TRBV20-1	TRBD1	TGCAGTGCTAGTACAGGGGAAGGTGACTATGGCTACACCTTC	CSASTGEGDYGYTF
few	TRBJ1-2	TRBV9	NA	TGTGCCAGCAGCGTAGCTGAGCGGGCGCGGGGCTATGGCTACACCTTC	CASSVAERARGYGYTF
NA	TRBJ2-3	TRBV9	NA	TGTGCCAGCAGCGTAGGCACAGGAGGGCCAGATACGCAGTATTTT	CASSVGTGGPDTQYF
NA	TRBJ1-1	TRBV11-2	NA	TGTGCCAGCAGCTTAGTATCACTGAACACTGAAGCTTTCTTT	CASSLVSLNTEAFF
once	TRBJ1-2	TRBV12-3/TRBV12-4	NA	TGTGCCAGCAGTTTAGAAGGCGGGTTGAGTGGGACCTTC	CASSLEGGLSGTF
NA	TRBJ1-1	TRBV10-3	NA	TGTGCCATCAGTCCAGGGGCCACTGAAGCTTTCTTT	CAISPGATEAFF
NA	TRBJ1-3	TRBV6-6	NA	TGTGCCAGCACGTCAAGCTTGTCTGGAAACACCATATATTTT	CASTSSLSGNTIYF
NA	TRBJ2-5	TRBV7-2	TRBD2	TGTGCCAGCAGCCCCGCTAGCGGAGAGACCCAGTACTTC	CASSPASGETQYF
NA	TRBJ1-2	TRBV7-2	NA	TGTGCCAGCAGCTTCCAGAACTATGGCTACACCTTC	CASSFQNYGYTF
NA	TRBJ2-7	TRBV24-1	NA	TGTGCCACCCGAGGAAGGGAGGAGACCGGGGAGCAGTACTTC	CATRGREETGEQYF
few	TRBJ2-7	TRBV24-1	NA	TGTGCCACCAGTGCCCCTGGACAGCCCTACGAGCAGTACTTC	CATSAPGQPYEQYF
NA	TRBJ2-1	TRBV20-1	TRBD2	TGCAGTGCGCGATCTCCAGCGGGAGAAGGCAATGAGCAGTTCTTC	CSARSPAGEGNEQFF
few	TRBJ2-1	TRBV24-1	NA	TGTGCCACCAGTGATTTCTCGAATGAGCAGTTCTTC	CATSDFSNEQFF
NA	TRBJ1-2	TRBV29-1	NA	TGCAGCGTTTTAACAGGACTGGGGGGCTACACCTTC	CSVLTGLGGYTF
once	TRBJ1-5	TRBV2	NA	TGTGCCAGCAGGTGGGGGTGGGATCAGCCCCAGCATTTT	CASRWGWDQPQHF
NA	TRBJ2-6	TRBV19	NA	TGTGCCAGTAGGCCCGGGGGATCTGGGGCCAACGTCCTGACTTTC	CASRPGGSGANVLTF
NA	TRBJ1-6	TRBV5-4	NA	TGTGCCACCTTCAGGGGCGAGGGAGATTCACCCCTCCACTTT	CATFRGEGDSPLHF
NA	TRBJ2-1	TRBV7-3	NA	TGTGCCAGCAGCCATGAGCAGTTCTTC	CASSHEQFF
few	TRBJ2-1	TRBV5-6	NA	TGTGCCAGCAGCCAAGATTGTGGGGCCCCCGGCGAGCAGTTCTTC	CASSQDCGAPGEQFF
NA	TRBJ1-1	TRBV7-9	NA	TGTGCCAGCAGCTTACGCCAGGAATTTAGTGAAGCTTTCTTT	CASSLRQEFSEAFF
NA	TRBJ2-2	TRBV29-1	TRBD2	TGCAGCGTTGGGACTAGCGGGAGGGGGACCGGGGAGCTGTTTTTT	CSVGTSGRGTGELFF
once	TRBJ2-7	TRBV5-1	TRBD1	TGCGCCAGCAGCTTAAGGGGACAGGGGGCCGAGCAGTACTTC	CASSLRGQGAEQYF
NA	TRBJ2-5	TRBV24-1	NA	TGTGCCACCAGTGTGGGGGGAAACCAAGAGACCCAGTACTTC	CATSVGGNQETQYF
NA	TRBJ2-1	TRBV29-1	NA	TGCAGCGCCCTGGAGGGGCGCGTAAATGAGCAGTTCTTC	CSALEGRVNEQFF
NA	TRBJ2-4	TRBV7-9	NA	TGTGCCAGCAGTTCGCAATTTGGCAACATTCAGTACTTC	CASSSQFGNIQYF